The source of this T cell receptor beta chain is a study of cytomegalovirus exposure and HLA in healthy donors (TCRdb year 2017). With respect to the entire study: The 550 to 750 repertoires of the first cohort and the approximately 130 validation repertoires were produced on the same platform, according to a later analysis. The aim of the study was to test whether cataloging public T cell receptors could identify signatures of past pathogen exposure. A separate validation cohort of 100 to 150 different subjects was used in addition to the approximately 640-subject first cohort. To predict cytomegalovirus infection status, the study combined high-throughput TCR immunosequencing, statistical association of individual TCRs with disease status, and machine learning.

Turning to this clone: Its recognized antigen is unknown. Base qualities are not at hand, and no much larger clone is one base apart.

V is cut back by 4 bases and J by 2 bases, with 8 bases in the junction unmatched. Sequences MNHEY (CDR1) and SMNVEV (CDR2) are obtained from the germline V gene (reference sequence). The cysteine opens and the phenylalanine closes a CDR3 of 15 amino acids. Solely the CDR3 DNA is kept, with 45 bases framed from the first base. Donors formed part of the validation cohort, which comprised fewer than 150 subjects and was distinct from the first cohort of 670 or so subjects. Library preparation employed the immunoSEQ multiplex PCR assay. Processing in the source paper ran as follows. To diagnose cytomegalovirus status from the catalog of TCR beta chain sequences, a statistical classification framework was built. The immuneACCESS repertoire file appears here via TCRdb, limited to in-frame rearrangements. These files lack a portion of the clones; in checked studies, under half of the deficit traces to unresolved V genes, and the cause of the others is not known. V, J and clone size derive from that table, while D and trimming were established from the DNA sequence. The sample profile shows fewer than 300,000 clones; around 89% of them were found once. The ten top clones hold approximately 0.9% of the sample.

Broader findings and caveats from the paper: A total of 150 to 200 TCR beta chains were listed by the study as associated with cytomegalovirus. The classifier was reported to diagnose cytomegalovirus status with high specificity and sensitivity in both the original cohort and the validation cohort. It was suggested by the authors that the approach could potentially be generalized to other disease states and immunological phenotypes. In vitro tests confirmed that a few of the cytomegalovirus-associated TCR beta chains recognize cytomegalovirus antigens. Most TCR sequences were seen in very few donors, while some public TCRs were found in many individuals. A later analysis lacked HLA typing for the validation cohort, so it scored co-occurrence in that cohort across all 120 repertoires. Of the cluster scores, roughly 95% were above 0 in a later analysis, which found that TCRs clustered in the first cohort also tended to co-occur in the approximately 120 validation repertoires.

The chain links TRBV27 with TRBJ2-7; 7 central bases correspond to TRBD1. The TCR comes from a woman aged 18-29 years in good health and CMV-seronegative. The sample comprised PBMCs. In nucleotides, the sequence is TGTGCCAGCAGTTCGGGACAGCGTTTCGCCTACGAGCAGTACTTC. Its translation reads: CASSSGQRFAYEQYF.